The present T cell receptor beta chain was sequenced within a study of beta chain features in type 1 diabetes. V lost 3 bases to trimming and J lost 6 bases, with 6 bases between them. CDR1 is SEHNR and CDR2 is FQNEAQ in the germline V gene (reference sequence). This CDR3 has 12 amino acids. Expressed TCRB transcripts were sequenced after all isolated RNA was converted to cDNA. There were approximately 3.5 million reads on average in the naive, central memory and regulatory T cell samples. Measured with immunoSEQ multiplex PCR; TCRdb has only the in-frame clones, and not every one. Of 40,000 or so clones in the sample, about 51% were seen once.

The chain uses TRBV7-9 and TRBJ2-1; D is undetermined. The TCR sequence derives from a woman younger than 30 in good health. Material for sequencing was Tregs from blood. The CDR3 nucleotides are TGTGCCAGCAGCTTGAATAGCAATGAGCAGTTCTTC. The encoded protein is CASSLNSNEQFF.